These 8 T cell receptor beta chains originate from one sample sequenced in a study of T-cell memory formation after mild COVID-19. One entry per CDR3 protein results from TCRdb running MiXCR on the 5' RACE reads. The data show fewer than 550,000 distinct CDR3 sequences, with around 19% seen just once and around 8.4% held by the top ten. The sample was PBMCs or a T cell subset sorted from them (not recorded which). The receptors originated from an adult woman who had mild COVID-19 (a few samples of this study predate the infection). Cell type and time point are not known.

This clonotype was counted a few times. The rearrangement links TRBV20-1 to TRBJ2-3; D is unresolved. Germline V lookup: CDR1 DFQATT, CDR2 SNEGSKA (reference sequence). The CDR3 runs 15 residues. Trimming cost V 3 bases and J 0 bases, with 13 bases left between them. This chain's CDR3 is CSASPDRSSTDTQYF. Here the CDR3 DNA reads TGCAGTGCTAGCCCCGACCGTTCTAGCACAGATACGCAGTATTTT.

The V gene is TRBV11-2, the J gene TRBJ2-1; 8 bases align to TRBD2. Germline CDR1 SGHAT, CDR2 FQNNGV. The CDR3 runs to 17 residues. The J segment lost 8 bases and the V segment lost 3 bases, leaving 15 bases of the junction unmatched. Here the CDR3 DNA reads TGTGCCAGCAGCTTGTCAACGGGAGGGCCTCGTTCCTATGAGCAGTTCTTC. Its protein is CASSLSTGGPRSYEQFF.

The rearrangement uses TRBV10-2 and TRBJ1-5; 9 nucleotides align to TRBD1. The CDR3 loop spans 14 amino acids. In germline, CDR1 is WSHSY, CDR2 SAAADI. The V segment lost 3 bases and the J segment 5 bases; nucleotides outside the gene matches: 2. The CDR3 is CASSEQGAHQPQHF. Written as DNA, the CDR3 is TGCGCCAGCAGTGAACAGGGGGCACATCAGCCCCAGCATTTT.

V usage is TRBV6-2 or TRBV6-3 and J usage is TRBJ2-3; 9 nucleotides line up with TRBD2. Unmatched junction bases numbered 4, after V lost 0 bases and J lost 0 bases. Germline-derived CDR1 and CDR2 are MNHEY and SVGEGT. This CDR3 contains 17 residues. The CDR3 spells CASSYSMTSGSTDTQYF. The DNA of the CDR3 is TGTGCCAGCAGTTACTCCATGACTAGCGGTAGCACAGATACGCAGTATTTT.

This clonotype was picked up a small number of times. V usage is TRBV6-1 and J usage is TRBJ1-2, with 7 bases lining up with TRBD1. The V segment lost 4 bases and the J segment 6 bases; nucleotides outside the gene matches: 8. The CDR3 has 14 residues. The germline V gene has CDR1 MNHNS and CDR2 SASEGT. CDR3 amino acids: CASSVAGGADGYTF. The CDR3 DNA follows: TGTGCCAGCAGTGTAGCAGGGGGAGCTGATGGCTACACCTTC.

This clonotype occurred a few times. The J gene is TRBJ2-1, the V gene TRBV12-3 or TRBV12-4, with 11 bases lining up with TRBD1. V gave up 3 bases and J gave up 4 bases; unmatched junction bases: 11. CDR3 length equals 18 residues. The CDR3 DNA reads as TGTGCCAGCAGTTTTTCCCGGGGACAGGGGGGCCCTTACAATGAGCAGTTCTTC. It encodes CASSFSRGQGGPYNEQFF.

The chain uses TRBV6-1 and TRBJ1-2, with D maybe TRBD1 (6 bases). Germline assignment: CDR1 MNHNS and CDR2 SASEGT. The CDR3 length is 15 residues. V lost 7 bases, J lost 4 bases, and 19 bases lay in between. This CDR3 reads CASKGGPLLGYGYTF. CDR3 nucleotides: TGTGCCAGCAAAGGGGGACCGCTCCTAGGCTATGGCTACACCTTC.

Only a few counts were recorded for this clonotype. The CDR3 here is CASSLDPGPRAQHF. The CDR3 nucleotides are TGTGCCAGCAGTTTAGACCCAGGGCCACGGGCCCAGCATTTT. The genes are TRBV12-3 or TRBV12-4 and TRBJ1-5, with D possibly matching TRBD1 (5 bases). V shed 1 base and J shed 11 bases, with 15 bases lying between them. This CDR3 contains 14 residues.